These T cell receptor beta chains were read from a single sample in a study of beta chain features in type 1 diabetes. The method was immunoSEQ multiplex PCR; TCRdb's version includes in-frame clones alone and lacks a portion of them. The table shows about 650,000 clones, with 9.5% to 15% occurring only once. Sequencing was carried out using naive CD4+ T cells from blood. These TCRs come from a man in his thirties or forties with type 1 diabetes. Both conserved end residues are part of each CDR3. A D gene is named only where the DNA matches it firmly. The size of a clone is reported for some rows only, either as once, few or many, or as a class for expanded clones.

abundance: few; j_gene: TRBJ2-1; v_gene: TRBV11-2; d_gene: TRBD2; CDR3aa: CASSRTSGSYNEQFF; CDR3nt: TGTGCCAGCAGCCGTACTAGCGGGTCCTACAATGAGCAGTTCTTC
abundance: .; j_gene: TRBJ1-4; v_gene: TRBV6-5; d_gene: .; CDR3aa: CASSYQTNEKLFF; CDR3nt: TGTGCCAGCAGTTATCAAACCAATGAAAAACTGTTTTTT
abundance: few; j_gene: TRBJ2-5; v_gene: TRBV4-2; d_gene: .; CDR3aa: CASSPSPTHQETQYF; CDR3nt: TGTGCCAGCAGTCCGAGTCCTACCCACCAAGAGACCCAGTACTTC
abundance: few; j_gene: TRBJ2-7; v_gene: TRBV7-2; d_gene: .; CDR3aa: CASILRMGGAYEQYF; CDR3nt: TGTGCCAGCATCCTCCGCATGGGCGGTGCCTACGAGCAGTACTTC
abundance: .; j_gene: TRBJ1-3; v_gene: TRBV9; d_gene: .; CDR3aa: CASSVAVTSGNTIYF; CDR3nt: TGTGCCAGCAGCGTAGCGGTGACCTCTGGAAACACCATATATTTT
abundance: .; j_gene: TRBJ2-3; v_gene: TRBV5-1; d_gene: TRBD2; CDR3aa: CASSLAGGHTDTQYF; CDR3nt: TGCGCCAGCAGCCTAGCGGGGGGGCACACAGATACGCAGTATTTT
abundance: .; j_gene: TRBJ2-7; v_gene: TRBV7-9; d_gene: .; CDR3aa: CASQGSSYEQYF; CDR3nt: TGTGCCAGTCAAGGGAGTTCCTACGAGCAGTACTTC
abundance: few; j_gene: TRBJ2-7; v_gene: TRBV30; d_gene: .; CDR3aa: CAGGTPGRGSYEQYF; CDR3nt: TGTGCCGGTGGTACCCCAGGGAGGGGGTCCTACGAGCAGTACTTC
abundance: few; j_gene: TRBJ1-1; v_gene: TRBV10-3; d_gene: .; CDR3aa: CAISVGQRDLNTEAFF; CDR3nt: TGTGCCATCAGTGTCGGTCAGAGAGACTTGAACACTGAAGCTTTCTTT
abundance: .; j_gene: TRBJ2-7; v_gene: TRBV7-2; d_gene: .; CDR3aa: CASSAGSGFYEQYF; CDR3nt: TGTGCCAGCAGCGCAGGGTCTGGTTTCTACGAGCAGTACTTC
abundance: few; j_gene: TRBJ2-1; v_gene: TRBV25-1; d_gene: .; CDR3aa: CASRTTEGRSYNEQFF; CDR3nt: TGTGCCAGCAGGACGACAGAGGGGCGTTCCTACAATGAGCAGTTCTTC
abundance: few; j_gene: TRBJ1-3; v_gene: TRBV9; d_gene: .; CDR3aa: CASSVGEVRSGNTIYF; CDR3nt: TGTGCCAGCAGCGTAGGCGAGGTACGATCTGGAAACACCATATATTTT
abundance: few; j_gene: TRBJ2-3; v_gene: TRBV30; d_gene: .; CDR3aa: CAWTLSRADTQYF; CDR3nt: TGTGCCTGGACTCTATCCAGGGCAGATACGCAGTATTTT
abundance: .; j_gene: TRBJ1-2; v_gene: TRBV7-2; d_gene: .; CDR3aa: CASAAAMTGYGYTF; CDR3nt: TGTGCCAGCGCGGCTGCAATGACCGGCTATGGCTACACCTTC
abundance: .; j_gene: TRBJ2-5; v_gene: TRBV6-5; d_gene: .; CDR3aa: CASSYLGVGETQYF; CDR3nt: TGTGCCAGCAGTTACCTGGGAGTCGGGGAGACCCAGTACTTC
abundance: few; j_gene: TRBJ2-7; v_gene: TRBV7-9; d_gene: .; CDR3aa: CASSLASGFSYEQYF; CDR3nt: TGTGCCAGCAGCTTAGCGTCGGGGTTCTCCTACGAGCAGTACTTC
abundance: few; j_gene: TRBJ1-5; v_gene: TRBV7-2; d_gene: TRBD1; CDR3aa: CASSRGQGKEPQHF; CDR3nt: TGTGCCAGCAGCCGGGGACAGGGGAAGGAGCCCCAGCATTTT
abundance: few; j_gene: TRBJ1-2; v_gene: TRBV30; d_gene: .; CDR3aa: CAWSAWDGSKDTF; CDR3nt: TGTGCCTGGAGCGCCTGGGACGGATCGAAGGACACCTTC
abundance: few; j_gene: TRBJ2-1; v_gene: TRBV10-3; d_gene: .; CDR3aa: CAISGGHYNEQFF; CDR3nt: TGTGCCATCAGCGGGGGCCACTACAATGAGCAGTTCTTC
abundance: .; j_gene: TRBJ1-6; v_gene: TRBV13; d_gene: .; CDR3aa: CASSLRTQTSYNSPLHF; CDR3nt: TGTGCCAGCAGCCTAAGGACGCAGACCTCCTATAATTCACCCCTCCACTTT
abundance: few; j_gene: TRBJ1-2; v_gene: TRBV29-1; d_gene: .; CDR3aa: CSVERTAYGYTF; CDR3nt: TGCAGCGTTGAAAGGACTGCTTATGGCTACACCTTC
abundance: few; j_gene: TRBJ2-5; v_gene: TRBV5-1; d_gene: .; CDR3aa: CASSFPGAQKETQYF; CDR3nt: TGCGCCAGCAGCTTTCCAGGGGCTCAAAAAGAGACCCAGTACTTC
abundance: few; j_gene: TRBJ1-6; v_gene: TRBV6-1; d_gene: .; CDR3aa: CASRQTGSGSPLHF; CDR3nt: TGTGCCAGCAGACAAACAGGGAGCGGGTCACCCCTCCACTTT
abundance: .; j_gene: TRBJ1-2; v_gene: TRBV27; d_gene: .; CDR3aa: CASSLKTPSDTTAYGYTF; CDR3nt: TGTGCCAGCAGTCTTAAGACCCCGAGCGACACGACGGCCTATGGCTACACCTTC
abundance: .; j_gene: TRBJ2-2; v_gene: TRBV7-2; d_gene: .; CDR3aa: CASSSTPGNWNTGELFF; CDR3nt: TGTGCCAGCAGCTCCACACCAGGGAATTGGAACACCGGGGAGCTGTTTTTT
abundance: .; j_gene: TRBJ2-1; v_gene: TRBV7-7; d_gene: TRBD1; CDR3aa: CATSQGAYNEQFF; CDR3nt: TGTGCTACTTCACAGGGGGCCTACAATGAGCAGTTCTTC
abundance: .; j_gene: TRBJ2-5; v_gene: TRBV2; d_gene: TRBD2; CDR3aa: CASSDTGLAGQETQYF; CDR3nt: TGTGCCAGCAGTGATACCGGACTAGCGGGGCAAGAGACCCAGTACTTC
abundance: few; j_gene: TRBJ2-1; v_gene: TRBV5-4; d_gene: .; CDR3aa: CASSLALAWGNEQFF; CDR3nt: TGTGCCAGCAGCTTGGCTCTAGCCTGGGGCAATGAGCAGTTCTTC
abundance: .; j_gene: TRBJ1-6; v_gene: TRBV10-3; d_gene: .; CDR3aa: CAISERQNNSPLHF; CDR3nt: TGTGCCATCAGTGAAAGACAGAATAATTCACCCCTCCACTTT
abundance: once; j_gene: TRBJ1-2; v_gene: TRBV7-9; d_gene: .; CDR3aa: CASSLPQGDNYGYTF; CDR3nt: TGTGCCAGCAGCTTACCCCAGGGTGACAACTATGGCTACACCTTC
abundance: .; j_gene: TRBJ1-6; v_gene: TRBV25-1; d_gene: .; CDR3aa: CASSGGLNNSPLHF; CDR3nt: TGTGCCAGCAGTGGGGGACTGAATAATTCACCCCTCCACTTT
abundance: few; j_gene: TRBJ1-6; v_gene: TRBV5-1; d_gene: TRBD1; CDR3aa: CASSLDRGLNSPLHF; CDR3nt: TGCGCCAGCAGCTTGGACAGGGGCTTAAATTCACCCCTCCACTTT
abundance: few; j_gene: TRBJ2-1; v_gene: TRBV18; d_gene: TRBD2; CDR3aa: CASSPAPGLADSYNEQFF; CDR3nt: TGTGCCAGCTCACCTGCGCCGGGACTAGCGGATTCCTACAATGAGCAGTTCTTC
abundance: .; j_gene: TRBJ2-6; v_gene: TRBV5-1; d_gene: .; CDR3aa: CASRSPEPGANVLTF; CDR3nt: TGCGCCAGCAGGAGTCCGGAACCTGGGGCCAACGTCCTGACTTTC
abundance: .; j_gene: TRBJ2-3; v_gene: TRBV9; d_gene: .; CDR3aa: CASSVGPGLGTDTQYF; CDR3nt: TGTGCCAGCAGCGTAGGACCGGGGCTCGGCACAGATACGCAGTATTTT
abundance: few; j_gene: TRBJ2-5; v_gene: TRBV18; d_gene: TRBD1; CDR3aa: CASCRDRQETQYF; CDR3nt: TGTGCCAGCTGCCGGGACAGACAAGAGACCCAGTACTTC
abundance: few; j_gene: TRBJ1-2; v_gene: TRBV2; d_gene: TRBD1; CDR3aa: CASSEEGQGVYIDGYTF; CDR3nt: TGTGCCAGCAGTGAAGAAGGACAGGGGGTCTATATCGATGGCTACACCTTC
abundance: .; j_gene: TRBJ1-1; v_gene: TRBV10-3; d_gene: .; CDR3aa: CAISSGRQASNTEAFF; CDR3nt: TGTGCCATCAGTTCAGGGAGGCAGGCCTCAAACACTGAAGCTTTCTTT
abundance: few; j_gene: TRBJ1-1; v_gene: TRBV29-1; d_gene: .; CDR3aa: CSVEGRTVNTEAFF; CDR3nt: TGCAGCGTTGAGGGCCGGACAGTCAACACTGAAGCTTTCTTT
abundance: few; j_gene: TRBJ1-2; v_gene: TRBV7-2; d_gene: .; CDR3aa: CASSLLDYGYTF; CDR3nt: TGTGCCAGCAGCTTATTGGACTATGGCTACACCTTC
abundance: .; j_gene: TRBJ2-7; v_gene: TRBV7-2; d_gene: TRBD2; CDR3aa: CASSLGRAGGSYEQYF; CDR3nt: TGTGCCAGCAGCTTAGGTCGAGCGGGAGGCTCCTACGAGCAGTACTTC
abundance: .; j_gene: TRBJ1-5; v_gene: TRBV11-2; d_gene: TRBD1; CDR3aa: CASSLGTGSTQPQHF; CDR3nt: TGTGCCAGCAGCTTAGGGACAGGATCTACTCAGCCCCAGCATTTT
abundance: few; j_gene: TRBJ2-7; v_gene: TRBV7-2; d_gene: .; CDR3aa: CASIFATGGYEQYF; CDR3nt: TGTGCTAGCATTTTTGCCACTGGTGGCTACGAGCAGTACTTC
abundance: .; j_gene: TRBJ2-5; v_gene: TRBV7-6; d_gene: TRBD1; CDR3aa: CASSKITDRGRETQYF; CDR3nt: TGTGCCAGCAGCAAGATCACGGACAGGGGGAGGGAGACCCAGTACTTC
abundance: few; j_gene: TRBJ2-5; v_gene: TRBV2; d_gene: TRBD1; CDR3aa: CASSGRDRGQETQYF; CDR3nt: TGTGCCAGCAGTGGCCGGGACAGGGGGCAAGAGACCCAGTACTTC
abundance: few; j_gene: TRBJ1-2; v_gene: TRBV18; d_gene: .; CDR3aa: CASSPARSSAGYTF; CDR3nt: TGTGCCAGCTCACCCGCGCGGAGTTCGGCTGGCTACACCTTC
abundance: .; j_gene: TRBJ1-4; v_gene: TRBV6-5; d_gene: .; CDR3aa: CASSARSAPAEKLFF; CDR3nt: TGTGCCAGCAGTGCCCGGTCGGCGCCTGCTGAAAAACTGTTTTTT
abundance: .; j_gene: TRBJ1-1; v_gene: TRBV29-1; d_gene: .; CDR3aa: CSLSRGDGNTEAFF; CDR3nt: TGCAGCTTATCTCGGGGAGACGGGAACACTGAAGCTTTCTTT
abundance: .; j_gene: TRBJ2-1; v_gene: TRBV7-9; d_gene: .; CDR3aa: CASSPTTTEQFF; CDR3nt: TGTGCCAGCAGCCCCACAACAACGGAGCAGTTCTTC
abundance: few; j_gene: TRBJ2-7; v_gene: TRBV5-1; d_gene: TRBD1; CDR3aa: CASSLVGQGIHEQYF; CDR3nt: TGCGCCAGCAGCTTGGTCGGACAGGGAATCCACGAGCAGTACTTC
abundance: .; j_gene: TRBJ2-1; v_gene: TRBV25-1; d_gene: .; CDR3aa: CASSLHPYYNEQFF; CDR3nt: TGTGCCAGCAGTTTGCACCCATACTACAATGAGCAGTTCTTC